This T cell receptor beta chain is from a study of beta chain features in type 1 diabetes. Trimming shortened V by 4 bases and J by 6 bases, and 18 bases separated the two germline ends. Germline CDR1 and CDR2: SGHDT and YYEEEE. CDR3 size: 15 residues. A heparinised blood draw that averaged about 110 mL was obtained once from each donor. A CD45RO/CCR7/CD25/CD127/CD95/CD27 panel sorted naive, central memory, regulatory and stem cell-like memory CD4+ cells. Reverse transcription of all isolated RNA meant that expressed TCRB transcripts were sequenced. Here immunoSEQ multiplex PCR was the method, and the copy in TCRdb shows in-frame clones only, minus some. Among roughly 140,000 clones listed, about a tenth were seen once. As to this clone: Its antigen is still unknown.

General observations from the study: Individuals with type 1 diabetes displayed fewer insertions and more deletions at VDJ junctions. Relative to healthy donors, patients appeared to have naive, central memory and Treg TCRB repertoires that were more similar. Shortening of TCRB CDR3s, moderate but significant, appeared in all four CD4+ subsets of Type 1 diabetes patients.

The source material was central memory CD4+ T cells from blood. The TCR originated in a man under 40 with type 1 diabetes. The genes are TRBV5-6 and TRBJ2-3; D is perhaps TRBD2 (6 bases). CDR3 DNA sequence: TGTGCCAGCAGCATAGGACTAAAGTCGTTGGATACGCAGTATTTT. It translates to CASSIGLKSLDTQYF.